The text below deals with one T cell receptor (beta chain). Antigen unknown. Method: immunoSEQ multiplex PCR; TCRdb's copy keeps in-frame clones and lacks some. Among roughly 270,000 clones, more than 70% were seen once, and the ten largest hold approximately 3.3%. Treatment here: around 19 received Ad26.COV2.S at low or high dose, single or two shots; roughly 5 received placebo; per-sample allocation not given. Following the first vaccine or placebo injection, samples were taken on day 63. Within Boston, the person who donated was an adult of 18-55 years. Wuhan-strain SARS-CoV-2 spike was expressed by the Ad26 vector that made up the vaccine. Germline V CDR1 and CDR2: SGHAT, FQDESV (reference sequence). The CDR3 spans 13 residues. V lost 1 base, J lost 6 bases, and 9 bases lay in between. The entry originates in a study of Ad26.COV2.S vaccination and SARS-CoV-2 variants. About the research overall: Once or twice, 56 days apart, Ad26.COV2.S was delivered intramuscularly. Study-level results: The study found similar non-spike TCR breadth in vaccine and placebo recipients.

The sample here was peripheral blood, taken in a trial of Ad26.COV2.S vaccine versus placebo. V and J are TRBV11-1 and TRBJ1-1; a possible D gene is TRBD1 (5 bases). The sequence was obtained from a person between 18 and 65 years old who received the Ad26.COV2.S COVID-19 vaccine or a placebo. CDR3 DNA sequence: TGTGCCAGCAGCTTAGGGGGGTACGCTGAAGCTTTCTTT. As protein: CASSLGGYAEAFF.